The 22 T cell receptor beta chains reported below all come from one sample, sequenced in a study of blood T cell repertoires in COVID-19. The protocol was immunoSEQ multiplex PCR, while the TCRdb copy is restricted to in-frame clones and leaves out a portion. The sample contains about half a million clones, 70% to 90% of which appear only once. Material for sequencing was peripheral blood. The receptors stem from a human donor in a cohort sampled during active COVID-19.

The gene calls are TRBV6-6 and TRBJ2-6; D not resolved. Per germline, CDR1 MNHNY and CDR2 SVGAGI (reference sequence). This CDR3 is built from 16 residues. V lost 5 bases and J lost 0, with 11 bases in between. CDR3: CASSRRGFSGANVLTF. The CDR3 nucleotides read TGTGCCAGCAGTCGACGCGGATTCTCTGGGGCCAACGTCCTGACTTTC.

The DNA of the CDR3 is TGTGCCAGCAGCCCTAGCGGGCCTGCTAGGGGAAACACCATATATTTT. This encodes CASSPSGPARGNTIYF. The V call is TRBV13, the J call TRBJ1-3, with D unresolved. Trimming pared 5 bases from V and 4 bases from J, leaving 18 bases between. Germline-derived CDR1 and CDR2 are PRHDT and FYEKMQ (reference sequence). This CDR3 spans 16 amino acids.

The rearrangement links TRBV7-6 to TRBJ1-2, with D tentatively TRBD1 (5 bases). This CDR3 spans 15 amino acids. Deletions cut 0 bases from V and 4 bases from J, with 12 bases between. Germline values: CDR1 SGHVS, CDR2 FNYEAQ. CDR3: CASSLAAGGGYGYTF. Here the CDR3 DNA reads TGTGCCAGCAGCTTAGCGGCGGGGGGGGGCTATGGCTACACCTTC.

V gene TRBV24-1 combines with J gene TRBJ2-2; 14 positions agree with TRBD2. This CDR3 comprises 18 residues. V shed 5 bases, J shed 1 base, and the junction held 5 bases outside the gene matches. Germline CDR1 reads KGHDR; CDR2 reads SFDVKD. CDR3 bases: TGTGCCACCAGTGGACGCGGGACTAGCGGGGGGAACACCGGGGAGCTGTTTTTT. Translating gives CATSGRGTSGGNTGELFF.

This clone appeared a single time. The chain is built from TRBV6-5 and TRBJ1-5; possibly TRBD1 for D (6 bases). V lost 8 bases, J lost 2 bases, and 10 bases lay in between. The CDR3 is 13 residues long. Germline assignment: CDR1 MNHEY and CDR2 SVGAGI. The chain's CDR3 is CASQGFGNQPQHF. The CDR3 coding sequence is TGTGCCAGCCAGGGGTTTGGCAATCAGCCCCAGCATTTT.

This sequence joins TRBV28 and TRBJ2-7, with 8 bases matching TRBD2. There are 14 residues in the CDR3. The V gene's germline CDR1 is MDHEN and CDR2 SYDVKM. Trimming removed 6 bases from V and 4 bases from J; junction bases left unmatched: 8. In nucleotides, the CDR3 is TGTGCCAGCAGCACTAGCGGTAGAACTTACGAGCAGTACTTC. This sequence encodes CASSTSGRTYEQYF.

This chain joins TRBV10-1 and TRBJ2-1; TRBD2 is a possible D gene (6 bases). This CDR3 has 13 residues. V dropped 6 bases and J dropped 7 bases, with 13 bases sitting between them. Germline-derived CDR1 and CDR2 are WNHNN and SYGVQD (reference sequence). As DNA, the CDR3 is TGCGCCAGCAGCCCCCGGAGGGCTAATGAGCAGTTCTTC. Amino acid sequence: CASSPRRANEQFF.

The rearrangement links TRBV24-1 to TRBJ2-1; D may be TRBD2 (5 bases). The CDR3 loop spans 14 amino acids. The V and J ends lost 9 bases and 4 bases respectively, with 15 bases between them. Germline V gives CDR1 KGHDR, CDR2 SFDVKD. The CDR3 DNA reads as TGTGCCACCTCCCGGACTGGGAATTACAATGAGCAGTTCTTC. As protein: CATSRTGNYNEQFF.

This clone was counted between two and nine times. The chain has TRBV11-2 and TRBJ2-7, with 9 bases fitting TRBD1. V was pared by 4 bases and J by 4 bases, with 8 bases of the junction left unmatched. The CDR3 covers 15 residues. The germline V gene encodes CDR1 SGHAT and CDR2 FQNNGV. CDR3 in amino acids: CASSSTGTGRYEQYF. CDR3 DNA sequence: TGTGCCAGCAGCTCTACCGGGACAGGGAGGTACGAGCAGTACTTC.

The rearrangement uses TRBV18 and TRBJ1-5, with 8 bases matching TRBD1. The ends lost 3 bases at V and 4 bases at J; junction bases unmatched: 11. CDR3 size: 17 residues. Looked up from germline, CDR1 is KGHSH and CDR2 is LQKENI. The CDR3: CASSPQATGQDNQPQHF. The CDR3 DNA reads TGTGCCAGCTCACCCCAGGCCACGGGACAGGATAATCAGCCCCAGCATTTT.

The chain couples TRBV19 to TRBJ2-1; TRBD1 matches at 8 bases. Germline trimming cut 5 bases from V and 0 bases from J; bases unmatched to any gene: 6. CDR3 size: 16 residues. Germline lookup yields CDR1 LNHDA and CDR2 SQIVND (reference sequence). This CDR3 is CASSRTGGSSYNEQFF. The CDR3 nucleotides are TGTGCCAGTAGTCGCACAGGGGGAAGCTCCTACAATGAGCAGTTCTTC.

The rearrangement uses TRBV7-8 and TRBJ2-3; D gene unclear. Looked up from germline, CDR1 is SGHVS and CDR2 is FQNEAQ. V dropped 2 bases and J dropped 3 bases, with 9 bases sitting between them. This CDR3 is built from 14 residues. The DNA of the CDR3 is TGTGCCAGCAGCTTACTTGTTCGGACAGATACGCAGTATTTT. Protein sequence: CASSLLVRTDTQYF.

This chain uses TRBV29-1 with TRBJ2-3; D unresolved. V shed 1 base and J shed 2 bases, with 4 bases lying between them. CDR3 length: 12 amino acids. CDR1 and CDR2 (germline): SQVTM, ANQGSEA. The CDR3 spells CSVEVNTDTQYF. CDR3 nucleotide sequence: TGCAGCGTTGAAGTAAACACAGATACGCAGTATTTT.

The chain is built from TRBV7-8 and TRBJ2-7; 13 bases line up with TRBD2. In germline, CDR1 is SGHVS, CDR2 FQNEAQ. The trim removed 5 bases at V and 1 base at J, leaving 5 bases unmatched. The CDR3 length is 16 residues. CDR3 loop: CASSPWTSGRSYEQYF. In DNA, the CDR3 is TGTGCCAGCAGCCCTTGGACTAGCGGGAGATCCTACGAGCAGTACTTC.

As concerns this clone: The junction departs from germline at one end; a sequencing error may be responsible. DNA for the CDR3: TGTGCTAGCAGCTTATTCGGGGGGAGCACCGGGGAGCTGTTTTTT. It translates to CASSLFGGSTGELFF. The J gene is TRBJ2-2, the V gene TRBV7-7; 7 nucleotides line up with TRBD2. Germline V gene data show CDR1 as SSHAT and CDR2 as FNYEAQ (reference sequence). This CDR3 comprises 15 residues.

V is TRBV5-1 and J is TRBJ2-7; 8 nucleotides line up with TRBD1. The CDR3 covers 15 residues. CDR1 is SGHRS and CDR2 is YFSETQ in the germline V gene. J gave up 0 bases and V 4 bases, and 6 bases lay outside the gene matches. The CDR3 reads CASSPRQGSSYEQYF. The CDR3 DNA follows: TGCGCCAGCAGCCCACGACAGGGGAGCTCCTACGAGCAGTACTTC.

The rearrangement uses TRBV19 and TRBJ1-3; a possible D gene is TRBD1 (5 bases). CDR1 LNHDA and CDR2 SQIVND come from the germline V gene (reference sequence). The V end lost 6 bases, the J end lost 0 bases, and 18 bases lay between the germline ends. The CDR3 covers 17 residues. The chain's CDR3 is CASSDPAGPSSGNTIYF. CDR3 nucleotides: TGTGCCAGTAGCGACCCGGCAGGGCCGAGCTCTGGAAACACCATATATTTT.

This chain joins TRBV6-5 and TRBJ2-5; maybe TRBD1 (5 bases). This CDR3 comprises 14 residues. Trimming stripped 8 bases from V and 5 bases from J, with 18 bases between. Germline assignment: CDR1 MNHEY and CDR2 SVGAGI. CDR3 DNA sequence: TGTGCCAGCGGAATCTTGGGGCCCTTGGAGACCCAGTACTTC. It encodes CASGILGPLETQYF.

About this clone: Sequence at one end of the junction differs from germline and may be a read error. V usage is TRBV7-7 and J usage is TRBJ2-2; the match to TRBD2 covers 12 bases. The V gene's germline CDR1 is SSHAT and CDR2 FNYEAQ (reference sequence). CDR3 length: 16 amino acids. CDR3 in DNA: TGTGCTAGCAGCCTACTAGCGGGAGGAAACACCGGGGAGCTGTTTTTT. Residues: CASSLLAGGNTGELFF.

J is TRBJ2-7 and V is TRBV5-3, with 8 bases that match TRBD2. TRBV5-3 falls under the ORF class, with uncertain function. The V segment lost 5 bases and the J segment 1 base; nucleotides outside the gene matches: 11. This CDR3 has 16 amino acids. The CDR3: CARRSEASGSSYEQYF. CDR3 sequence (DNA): TGTGCCAGAAGAAGTGAGGCTAGCGGGTCTTCCTACGAGCAGTACTTC.

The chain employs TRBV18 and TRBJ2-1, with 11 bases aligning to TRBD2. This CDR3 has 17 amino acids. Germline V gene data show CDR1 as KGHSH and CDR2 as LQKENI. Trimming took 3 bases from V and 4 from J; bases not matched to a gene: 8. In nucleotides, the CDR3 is TGTGCCAGCTCACCCAACACCGGGACTAGCGGATACAATGAGCAGTTCTTC. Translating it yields CASSPNTGTSGYNEQFF. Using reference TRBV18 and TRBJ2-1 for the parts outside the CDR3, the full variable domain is NAGVMQNPRHLVRRRGQEARLRCSPMKGHSHVYWYRQLPEEGLKFMVYLQKENIIDESGMPKERFSAEFPKEGPSILRIQQVVRGDSAAYFCASSPNTGTSGYNEQFFGPGTRLTVL.

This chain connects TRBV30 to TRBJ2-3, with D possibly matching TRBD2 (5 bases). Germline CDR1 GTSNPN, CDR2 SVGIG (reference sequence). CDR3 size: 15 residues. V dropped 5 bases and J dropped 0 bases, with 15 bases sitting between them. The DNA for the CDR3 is TGTGCCTGGTCAACTAGGGTAGCAAGCACAGATACGCAGTATTTT. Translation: CAWSTRVASTDTQYF.